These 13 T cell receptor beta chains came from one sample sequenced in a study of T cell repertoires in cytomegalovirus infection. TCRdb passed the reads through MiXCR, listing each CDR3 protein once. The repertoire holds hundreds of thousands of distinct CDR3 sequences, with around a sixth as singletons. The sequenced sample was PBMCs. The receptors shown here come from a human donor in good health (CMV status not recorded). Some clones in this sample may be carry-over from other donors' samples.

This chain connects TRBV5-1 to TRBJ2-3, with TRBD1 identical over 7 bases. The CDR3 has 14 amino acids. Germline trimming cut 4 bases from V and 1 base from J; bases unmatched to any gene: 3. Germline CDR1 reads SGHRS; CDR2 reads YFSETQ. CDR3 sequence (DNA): TGCGCCAGCAGCACAGGGGAAGGCACAGATACGCAGTATTTT. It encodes CASSTGEGTDTQYF.

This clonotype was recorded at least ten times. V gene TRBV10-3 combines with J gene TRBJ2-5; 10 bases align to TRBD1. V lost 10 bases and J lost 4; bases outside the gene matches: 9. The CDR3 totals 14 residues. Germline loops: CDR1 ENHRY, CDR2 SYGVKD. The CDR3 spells CATKGQGIRETQYF. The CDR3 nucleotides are TGTGCCACCAAGGGACAGGGGATTCGAGAGACCCAGTACTTC.

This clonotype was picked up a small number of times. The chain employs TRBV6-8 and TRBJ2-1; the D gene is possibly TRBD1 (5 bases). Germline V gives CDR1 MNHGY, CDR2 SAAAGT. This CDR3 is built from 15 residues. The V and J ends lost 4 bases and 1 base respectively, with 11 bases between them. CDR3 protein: CASSLGQLSYNEQFF. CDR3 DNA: TGTGCCAGCAGTTTGGGGCAGCTTTCCTACAATGAGCAGTTCTTC.

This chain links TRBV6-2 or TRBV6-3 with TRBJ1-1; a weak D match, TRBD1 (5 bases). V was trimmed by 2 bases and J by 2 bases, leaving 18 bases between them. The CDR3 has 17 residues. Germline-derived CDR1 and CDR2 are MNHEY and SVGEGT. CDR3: CASSYDPGFFGNTEAFF. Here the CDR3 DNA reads TGTGCCAGCAGTTACGACCCAGGGTTTTTTGGCAACACTGAAGCTTTCTTT.

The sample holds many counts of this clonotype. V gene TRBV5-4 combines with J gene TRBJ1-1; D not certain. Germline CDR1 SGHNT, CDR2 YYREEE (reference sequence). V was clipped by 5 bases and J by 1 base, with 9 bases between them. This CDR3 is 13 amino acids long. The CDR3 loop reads CASSGGRNTEAFF. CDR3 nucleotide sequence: TGTGCCAGCAGTGGAGGCAGGAACACTGAAGCTTTCTTT.

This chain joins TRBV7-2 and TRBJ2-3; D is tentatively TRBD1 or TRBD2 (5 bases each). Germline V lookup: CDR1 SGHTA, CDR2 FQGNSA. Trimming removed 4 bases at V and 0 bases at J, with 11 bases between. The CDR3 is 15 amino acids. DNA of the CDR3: TGTGCCAGCAGCTCACCTGGGGGTAGCACAGATACGCAGTATTTT. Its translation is CASSSPGGSTDTQYF.

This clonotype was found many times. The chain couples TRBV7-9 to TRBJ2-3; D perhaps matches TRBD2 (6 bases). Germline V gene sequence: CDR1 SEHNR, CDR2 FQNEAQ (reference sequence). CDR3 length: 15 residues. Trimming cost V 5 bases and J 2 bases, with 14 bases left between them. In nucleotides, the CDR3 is TGTGCCAGCAGCGATACGGGAGAGGTCACAGATACGCAGTATTTT. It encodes CASSDTGEVTDTQYF.

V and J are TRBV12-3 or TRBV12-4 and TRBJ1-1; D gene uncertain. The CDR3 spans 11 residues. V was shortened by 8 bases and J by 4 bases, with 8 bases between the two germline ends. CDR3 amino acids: CASVISTEAFF. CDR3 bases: TGTGCCAGCGTTATAAGCACTGAAGCTTTCTTT.

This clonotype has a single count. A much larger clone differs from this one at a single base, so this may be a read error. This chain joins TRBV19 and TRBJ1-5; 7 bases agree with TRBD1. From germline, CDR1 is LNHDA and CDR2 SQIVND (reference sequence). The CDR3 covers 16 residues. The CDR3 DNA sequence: TGTGCCAGTACAATCAGGACAGGCACAAGCATTCAGCCCCAGCATTTT. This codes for CASTIRTGTSIQPQHF.

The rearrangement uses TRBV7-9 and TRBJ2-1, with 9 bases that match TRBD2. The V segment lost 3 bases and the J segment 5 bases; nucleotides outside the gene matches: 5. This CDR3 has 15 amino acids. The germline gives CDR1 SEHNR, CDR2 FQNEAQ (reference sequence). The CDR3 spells CASSFLAGWDNEQFF. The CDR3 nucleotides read TGTGCCAGCAGCTTTCTAGCGGGGTGGGACAATGAGCAGTTCTTC. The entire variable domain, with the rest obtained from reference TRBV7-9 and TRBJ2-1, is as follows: DTGVSQNPRHKITKRGQNVTFRCDPISEHNRLYWYRQTLGQGPEFLTYFQNEAQLEKSRLLSDRFSAERPKGSFSTLEIQRTEQGDSAMYLCASSFLAGWDNEQFFGPGTRLTVL.

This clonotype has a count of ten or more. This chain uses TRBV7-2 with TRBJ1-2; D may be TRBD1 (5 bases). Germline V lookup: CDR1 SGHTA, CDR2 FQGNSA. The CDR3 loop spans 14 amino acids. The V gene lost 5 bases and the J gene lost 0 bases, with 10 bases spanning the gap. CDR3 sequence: CASSGMTANYGYTF. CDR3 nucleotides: TGTGCCAGCAGCGGAATGACAGCTAACTATGGCTACACCTTC. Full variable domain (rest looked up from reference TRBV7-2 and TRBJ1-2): GAGVSQSPSNKVTEKGKDVELRCDPISGHTALYWYRQSLGQGLEFLIYFQGNSAPDKSGLPSDRFSAERTGGSVSTLTIQRTQQEDSAVYLCASSGMTANYGYTFGSGTRLTVV.

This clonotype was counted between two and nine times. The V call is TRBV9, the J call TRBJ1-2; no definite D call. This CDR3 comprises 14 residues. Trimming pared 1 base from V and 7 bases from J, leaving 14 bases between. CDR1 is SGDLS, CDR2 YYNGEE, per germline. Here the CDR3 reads CASSVRQDRSGYTF. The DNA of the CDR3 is TGTGCCAGCAGCGTACGTCAGGATAGGAGTGGCTACACCTTC.

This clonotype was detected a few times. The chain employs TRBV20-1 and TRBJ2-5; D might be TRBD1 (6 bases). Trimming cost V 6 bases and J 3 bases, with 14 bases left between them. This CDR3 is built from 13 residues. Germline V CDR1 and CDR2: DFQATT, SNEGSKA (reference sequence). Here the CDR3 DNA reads TGCAGTGCAAACGAGGGACATAAAGAGACCCAGTACTTC. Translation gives CSANEGHKETQYF.